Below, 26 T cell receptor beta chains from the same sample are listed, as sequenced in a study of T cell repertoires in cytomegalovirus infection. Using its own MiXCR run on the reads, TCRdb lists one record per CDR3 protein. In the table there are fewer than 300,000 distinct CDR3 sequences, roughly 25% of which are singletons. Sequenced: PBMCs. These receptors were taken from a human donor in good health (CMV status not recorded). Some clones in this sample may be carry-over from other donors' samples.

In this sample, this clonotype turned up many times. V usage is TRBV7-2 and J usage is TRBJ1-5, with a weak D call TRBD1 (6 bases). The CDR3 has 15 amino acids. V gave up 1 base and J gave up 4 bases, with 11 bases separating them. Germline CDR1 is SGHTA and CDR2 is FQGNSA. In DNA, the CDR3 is TGTGCCAGCAGCTTAGGGGCAGGGGCAAATCAGCCCCAGCATTTT. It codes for CASSLGAGANQPQHF.

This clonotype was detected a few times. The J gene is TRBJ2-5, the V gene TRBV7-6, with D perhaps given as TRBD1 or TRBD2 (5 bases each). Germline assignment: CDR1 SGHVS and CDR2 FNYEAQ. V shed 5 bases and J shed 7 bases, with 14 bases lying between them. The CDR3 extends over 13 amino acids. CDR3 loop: CASSPGTTATQYF. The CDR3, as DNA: TGTGCCAGCAGCCCTGGGACCACCGCGACCCAGTACTTC. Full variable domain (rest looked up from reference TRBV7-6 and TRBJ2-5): GAGVSQSPRYKVTKRGQDVALRCDPISGHVSLYWYRQALGQGPEFLTYFNYEAQQDKSGLPNDRFSAERPEGSISTLTIQRTEQRDSAMYRCASSPGTTATQYFGPGTRLLVL.

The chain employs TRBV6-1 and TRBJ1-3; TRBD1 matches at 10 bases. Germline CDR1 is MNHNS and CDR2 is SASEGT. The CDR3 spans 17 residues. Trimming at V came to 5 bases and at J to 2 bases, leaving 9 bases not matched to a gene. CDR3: CASSPYPGQGAGNTIYF. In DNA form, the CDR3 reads TGTGCCAGCAGTCCTTATCCCGGACAGGGGGCTGGAAACACCATATATTTT.

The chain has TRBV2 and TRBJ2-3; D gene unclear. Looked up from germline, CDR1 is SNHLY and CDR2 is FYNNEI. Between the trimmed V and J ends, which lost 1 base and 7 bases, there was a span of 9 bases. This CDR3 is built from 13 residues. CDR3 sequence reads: CASSEVDVYTQYF. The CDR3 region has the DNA TGTGCCAGCAGTGAAGTCGATGTATATACGCAGTATTTT. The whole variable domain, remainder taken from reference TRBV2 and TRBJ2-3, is EPEVTQTPSHQVTQMGQEVILRCVPISNHLYFYWYRQILGQKVEFLVSFYNNEISEKSEIFDDQFSVERPDGSNFTLKIRSTKLEDSAMYFCASSEVDVYTQYFGPGTRLTVL.

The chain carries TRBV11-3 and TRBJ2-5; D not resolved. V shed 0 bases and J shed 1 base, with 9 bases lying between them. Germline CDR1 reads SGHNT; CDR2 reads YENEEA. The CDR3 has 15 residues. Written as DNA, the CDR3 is TGTGCCAGCAGCTTAGATGCCCGGTTCCAAGAGACCCAGTACTTC. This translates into CASSLDARFQETQYF.

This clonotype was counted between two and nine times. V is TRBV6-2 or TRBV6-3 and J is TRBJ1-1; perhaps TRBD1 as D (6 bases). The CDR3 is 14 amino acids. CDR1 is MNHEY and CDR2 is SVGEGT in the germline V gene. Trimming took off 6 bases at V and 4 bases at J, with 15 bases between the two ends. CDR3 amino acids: CASRPTGRTTEAFF. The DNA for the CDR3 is TGTGCCAGCAGACCAACAGGGAGGACCACTGAAGCTTTCTTT.

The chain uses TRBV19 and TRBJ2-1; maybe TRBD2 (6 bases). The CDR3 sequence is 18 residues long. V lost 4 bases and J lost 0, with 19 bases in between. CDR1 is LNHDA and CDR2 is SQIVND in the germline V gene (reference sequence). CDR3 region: CASSNSGTLPPSYNEQFF. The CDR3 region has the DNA TGTGCCAGTAGTAACAGTGGGACTCTCCCACCCTCCTACAATGAGCAGTTCTTC.

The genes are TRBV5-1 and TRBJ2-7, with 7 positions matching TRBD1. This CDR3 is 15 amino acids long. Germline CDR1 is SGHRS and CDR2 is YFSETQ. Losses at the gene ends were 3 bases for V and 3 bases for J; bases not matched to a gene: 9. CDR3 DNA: TGCGCCAGCAGCTGGGGACAGCTAAGTAACTACGAGCAGTACTTC. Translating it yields CASSWGQLSNYEQYF.

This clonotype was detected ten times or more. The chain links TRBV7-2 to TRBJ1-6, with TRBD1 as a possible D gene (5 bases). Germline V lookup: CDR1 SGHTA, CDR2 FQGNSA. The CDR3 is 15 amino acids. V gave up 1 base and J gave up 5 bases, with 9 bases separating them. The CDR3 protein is CASSLGDGHNSPLHF. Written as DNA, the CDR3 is TGTGCCAGCAGCTTAGGGGACGGGCATAATTCACCCCTCCACTTT.

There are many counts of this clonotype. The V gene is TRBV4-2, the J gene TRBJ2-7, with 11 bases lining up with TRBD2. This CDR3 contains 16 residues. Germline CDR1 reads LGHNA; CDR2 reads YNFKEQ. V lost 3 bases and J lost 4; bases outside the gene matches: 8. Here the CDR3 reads CASSQELAGGRYEQYF. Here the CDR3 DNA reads TGTGCCAGCAGCCAGGAGCTAGCGGGGGGACGGTACGAGCAGTACTTC.

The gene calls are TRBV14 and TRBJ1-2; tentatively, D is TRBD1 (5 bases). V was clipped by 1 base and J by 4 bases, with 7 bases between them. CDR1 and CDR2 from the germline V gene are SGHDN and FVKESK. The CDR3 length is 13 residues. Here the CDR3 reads CASSQVDSYGYTF. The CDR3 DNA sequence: TGTGCCAGCAGCCAAGTTGACAGCTATGGCTACACCTTC.

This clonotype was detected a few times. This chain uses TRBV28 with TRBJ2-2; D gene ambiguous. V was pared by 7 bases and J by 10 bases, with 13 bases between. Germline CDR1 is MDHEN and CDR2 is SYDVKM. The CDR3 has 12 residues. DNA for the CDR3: TGTGCCAGCAACATCCTCGGCGCGGAGCTGTTTTTT. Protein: CASNILGAELFF.

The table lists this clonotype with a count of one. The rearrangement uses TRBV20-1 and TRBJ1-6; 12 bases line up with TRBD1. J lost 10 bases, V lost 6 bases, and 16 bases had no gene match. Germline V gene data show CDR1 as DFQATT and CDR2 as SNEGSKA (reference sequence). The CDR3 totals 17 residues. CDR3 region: CSASPGQGATERSPLHF. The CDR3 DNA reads TGCAGTGCATCCCCGGGACAGGGGGCGACGGAACGGTCACCCCTCCACTTT.

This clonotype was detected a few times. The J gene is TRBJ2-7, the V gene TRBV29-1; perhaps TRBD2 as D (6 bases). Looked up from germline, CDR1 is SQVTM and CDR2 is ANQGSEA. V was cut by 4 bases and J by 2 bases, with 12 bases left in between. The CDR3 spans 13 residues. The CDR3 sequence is CSVVGGVPYEQYF. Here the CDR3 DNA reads TGCAGCGTTGTCGGAGGGGTACCCTACGAGCAGTACTTC.

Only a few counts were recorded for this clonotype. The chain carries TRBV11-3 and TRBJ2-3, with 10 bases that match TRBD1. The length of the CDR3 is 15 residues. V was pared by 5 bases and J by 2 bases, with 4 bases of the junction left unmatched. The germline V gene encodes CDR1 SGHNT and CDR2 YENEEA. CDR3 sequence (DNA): TGTGCCAGCAGCGTAGGGACAGGGGACACAGATACGCAGTATTTT. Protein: CASSVGTGDTDTQYF.

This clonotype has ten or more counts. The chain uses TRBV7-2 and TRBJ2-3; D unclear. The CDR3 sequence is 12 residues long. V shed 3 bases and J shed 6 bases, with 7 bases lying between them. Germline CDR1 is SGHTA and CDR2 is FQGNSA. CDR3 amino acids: CASSFSGDTQYF. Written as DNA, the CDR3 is TGTGCCAGCAGCTTCTCGGGTGATACGCAGTATTTT.

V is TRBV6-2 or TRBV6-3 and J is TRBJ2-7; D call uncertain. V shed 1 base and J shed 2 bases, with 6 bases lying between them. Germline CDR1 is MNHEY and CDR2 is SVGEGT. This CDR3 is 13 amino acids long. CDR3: CASSYLATYEQYF. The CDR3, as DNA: TGTGCCAGCAGTTACTTGGCCACCTACGAGCAGTACTTC.

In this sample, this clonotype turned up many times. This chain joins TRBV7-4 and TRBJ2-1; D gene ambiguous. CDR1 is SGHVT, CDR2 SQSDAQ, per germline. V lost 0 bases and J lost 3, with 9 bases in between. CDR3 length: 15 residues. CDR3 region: CASSLARKHYNEQFF. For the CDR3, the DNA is TGTGCCAGCAGCTTAGCCAGAAAGCACTACAATGAGCAGTTCTTC.

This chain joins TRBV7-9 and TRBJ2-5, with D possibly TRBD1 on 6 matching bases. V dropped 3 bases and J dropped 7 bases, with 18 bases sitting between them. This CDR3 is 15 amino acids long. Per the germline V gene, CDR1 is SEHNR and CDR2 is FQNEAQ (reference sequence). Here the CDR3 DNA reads TGTGCCAGCAGCTTTTTGGTCGGACAGCCGGGGACCCAGTACTTC. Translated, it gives CASSFLVGQPGTQYF. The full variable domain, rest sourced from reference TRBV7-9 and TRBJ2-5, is DTGVSQNPRHKITKRGQNVTFRCDPISEHNRLYWYRQTLGQGPEFLTYFQNEAQLEKSRLLSDRFSAERPKGSFSTLEIQRTEQGDSAMYLCASSFLVGQPGTQYFGPGTRLLVL.

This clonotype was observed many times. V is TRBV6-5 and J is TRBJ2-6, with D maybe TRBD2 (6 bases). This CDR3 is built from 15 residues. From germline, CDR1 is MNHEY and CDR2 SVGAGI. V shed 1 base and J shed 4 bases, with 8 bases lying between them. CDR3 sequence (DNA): TGTGCCAGCAGTTACTGGGGGGAAGGGGCCAACGTCCTGACTTTC. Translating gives CASSYWGEGANVLTF.

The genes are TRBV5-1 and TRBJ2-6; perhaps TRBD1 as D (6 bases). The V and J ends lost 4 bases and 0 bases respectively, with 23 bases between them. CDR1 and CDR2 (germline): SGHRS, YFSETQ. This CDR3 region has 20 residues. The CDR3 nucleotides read TGCGCCAGCAGCGCAGGAAAAACACAGGGCTCCAGCTCTGGGGCCAACGTCCTGACTTTC. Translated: CASSAGKTQGSSSGANVLTF.

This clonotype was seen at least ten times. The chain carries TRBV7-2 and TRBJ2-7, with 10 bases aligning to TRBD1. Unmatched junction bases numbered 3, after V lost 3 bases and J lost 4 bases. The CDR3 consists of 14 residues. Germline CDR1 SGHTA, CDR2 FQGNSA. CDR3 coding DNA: TGTGCCAGCAGCTTTAGACAGGGGGCTTACGAGCAGTACTTC. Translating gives CASSFRQGAYEQYF. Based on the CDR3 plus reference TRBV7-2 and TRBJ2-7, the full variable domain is GAGVSQSPSNKVTEKGKDVELRCDPISGHTALYWYRQSLGQGLEFLIYFQGNSAPDKSGLPSDRFSAERTGGSVSTLTIQRTQQEDSAVYLCASSFRQGAYEQYFGPGTRLTVT.

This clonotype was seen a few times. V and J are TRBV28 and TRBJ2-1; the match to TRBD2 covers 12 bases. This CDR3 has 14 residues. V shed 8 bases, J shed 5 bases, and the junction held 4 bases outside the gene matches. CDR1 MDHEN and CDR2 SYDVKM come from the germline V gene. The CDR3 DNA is TGTGCCAGCCGTCTAGCGGGAGGGAACAATGAGCAGTTCTTC. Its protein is CASRLAGGNNEQFF.

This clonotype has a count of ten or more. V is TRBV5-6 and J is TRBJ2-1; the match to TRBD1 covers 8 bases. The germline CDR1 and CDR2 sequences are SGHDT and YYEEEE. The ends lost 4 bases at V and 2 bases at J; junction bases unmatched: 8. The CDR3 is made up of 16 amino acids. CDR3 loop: CASSAPDRVAYNEQFF. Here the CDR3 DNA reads TGTGCCAGCAGCGCCCCGGACAGGGTTGCCTACAATGAGCAGTTCTTC.

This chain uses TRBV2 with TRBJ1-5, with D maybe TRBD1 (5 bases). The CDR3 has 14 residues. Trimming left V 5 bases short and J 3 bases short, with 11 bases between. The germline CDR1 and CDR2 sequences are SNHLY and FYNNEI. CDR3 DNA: TGTGCCAGCAGTCGGGACGTCTTCAATCAGCCCCAGCATTTT. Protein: CASSRDVFNQPQHF.

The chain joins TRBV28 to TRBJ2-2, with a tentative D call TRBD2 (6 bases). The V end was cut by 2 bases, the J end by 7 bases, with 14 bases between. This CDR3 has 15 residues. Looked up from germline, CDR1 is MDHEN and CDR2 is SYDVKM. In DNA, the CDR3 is TGTGCCAGCAGTTTAGCCCCCGGGGGTGGCGGGGAGCTGTTTTTT. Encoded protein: CASSLAPGGGGELFF.